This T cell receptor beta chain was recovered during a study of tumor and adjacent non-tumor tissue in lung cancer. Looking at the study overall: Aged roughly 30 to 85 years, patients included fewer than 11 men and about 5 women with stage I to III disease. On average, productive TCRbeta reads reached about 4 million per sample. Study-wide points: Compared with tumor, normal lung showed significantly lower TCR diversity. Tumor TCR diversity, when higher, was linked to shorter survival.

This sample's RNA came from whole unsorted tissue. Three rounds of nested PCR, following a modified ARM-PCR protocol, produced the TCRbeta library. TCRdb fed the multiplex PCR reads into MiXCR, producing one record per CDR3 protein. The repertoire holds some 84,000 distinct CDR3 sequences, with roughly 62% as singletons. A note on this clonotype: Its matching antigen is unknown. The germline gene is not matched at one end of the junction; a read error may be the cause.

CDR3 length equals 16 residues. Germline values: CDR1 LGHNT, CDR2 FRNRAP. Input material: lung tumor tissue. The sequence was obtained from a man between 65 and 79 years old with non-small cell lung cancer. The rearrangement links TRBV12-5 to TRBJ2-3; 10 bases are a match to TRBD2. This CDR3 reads CAGGFGSGGPWDTQYF. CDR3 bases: TGTGCTGGTGGCTTTGGTAGCGGGGGGCCATGGGATACGCAGTATTTT.